The 14 T cell receptor beta chains below were found in one sample sequenced in a study of beta chain features in type 1 diabetes. The study, taken as a whole, reports: Type 1 diabetes patients had TCRB CDR3s that were shorter (moderately but significantly so) in all four CD4+ subsets.

No antigen is known for these receptors. The authors reverse transcribed all of the isolated RNA, so sequencing captured expressed TCRB transcripts. The table came from immunoSEQ multiplex PCR; TCRdb's copy has only in-frame clones and leaves some out. The table has 250,000 to 350,000 clones, 14% seen once. Sequences were obtained from naive CD4+ T cells from blood. The receptors shown here come from a man aged 25 to 45 with type 1 diabetes.

This clone was counted a few times. The genes are TRBV19 and TRBJ1-2; D unresolved. The CDR3 spans 9 residues. The germline gives CDR1 LNHDA, CDR2 SQIVND (reference sequence). V was clipped by 8 bases and J by 11 bases, with 9 bases between them. CDR3 coding DNA: TGTGCCAGTCGGTCCCGGTACACCTTC. Amino acids: CASRSRYTF.

This clone has only a few counts. The chain carries TRBV7-2 and TRBJ2-6, with 10 bases matching TRBD1. Losses at the gene ends were 5 bases for V and 1 base for J; bases not matched to a gene: 8. CDR1 and CDR2 (germline): SGHTA, FQGNSA. The CDR3 spans 18 residues. The CDR3 loop reads CASSPRGDRGSGANVLTF. The CDR3 coding sequence is TGTGCCAGCAGCCCCCGGGGGGACAGGGGTTCTGGGGCCAACGTCCTGACTTTC.

V gene TRBV11-1 combines with J gene TRBJ2-2; 8 bases align to TRBD2. The CDR3 contains 15 residues. Germline CDR1 is SGHAT and CDR2 is FQDESV (reference sequence). V lost 4 bases, J lost 3 bases, and 4 bases stayed unmatched. DNA for the CDR3: TGTGCCAGCAGCTCCCAGCGGGAGTACACCGGGGAGCTGTTTTTT. Encoded protein: CASSSQREYTGELFF. The full variable domain, rest sourced from reference TRBV11-1 and TRBJ2-2, is EAEVAQSPRYKITEKSQAVAFWCDPISGHATLYWYRQILGQGPELLVQFQDESVVDDSQLPKDRFSAERLKGVDSTLKIQPAELGDSAMYLCASSSQREYTGELFFGEGSRLTVL.

CDR3 bases: TGTGCCAGCAGCGTTCAGGGTTCCCGTGTGGCAGATACGCAGTATTTT. Amino acid sequence: CASSVQGSRVADTQYF. The chain carries TRBV9 and TRBJ2-3; possible D gene TRBD1, 5 bases. Per germline, CDR1 SGDLS and CDR2 YYNGEE. The CDR3 loop spans 16 amino acids. Trimming removed 2 bases from V and 4 bases from J, with 17 bases in between.

This sequence joins TRBV18 and TRBJ2-5, with no clear D. Germline-derived CDR1 and CDR2 are KGHSH and LQKENI. With 2 bases removed from V and 0 bases from J, the gap between germline ends came to 4 bases. The CDR3 sequence is 13 residues long. The CDR3 coding sequence is TGTGCCAGCTCACCAACAGACCAAGAGACCCAGTACTTC. This encodes CASSPTDQETQYF.

This chain links TRBV5-4 with TRBJ2-6; no reliable D call. With 0 bases removed from V and 0 bases from J, the gap between germline ends came to 7 bases. This CDR3 region has 16 residues. Germline V CDR1 and CDR2: SGHNT, YYREEE (reference sequence). The CDR3 reads CASSLAQISGANVLTF. The CDR3, as DNA: TGTGCCAGCAGCTTGGCCCAAATCTCTGGGGCCAACGTCCTGACTTTC.

V and J are TRBV7-3 and TRBJ1-5; a weak D match, TRBD1 (5 bases). Germline lookup yields CDR1 SGHTA and CDR2 FQGTGA. The CDR3 is 15 residues long. V was cut by 0 bases and J by 4 bases, with 10 bases left in between. In DNA, the CDR3 is TGTGCCAGCAGCTTAACAGGACAACGAAATCAGCCCCAGCATTTT. Its protein is CASSLTGQRNQPQHF. The whole variable domain, remainder taken from reference TRBV7-3 and TRBJ1-5, is GAGVSQTPSNKVTEKGKYVELRCDPISGHTALYWYRQSLGQGPEFLIYFQGTGAADDSGLPNDRFFAVRPEGSVSTLKIQRTERGDSAVYLCASSLTGQRNQPQHFGDGTRLSIL.

This clone was observed a handful of times. The chain links TRBV5-1 to TRBJ2-5; 9 bases match TRBD2. Losses at the gene ends were 0 bases for V and 4 bases for J; bases not matched to a gene: 7. CDR3 size: 16 residues. Germline V gene data show CDR1 as SGHRS and CDR2 as YFSETQ. The CDR3 DNA is TGCGCCAGCAGCTTGGTTCCAGCGGGAGGCGGAGAGACCCAGTACTTC. It encodes CASSLVPAGGGETQYF.

The genes are TRBV27 and TRBJ2-3; D unresolved. This CDR3 comprises 14 residues. Germline V gene sequence: CDR1 MNHEY, CDR2 SMNVEV (reference sequence). Trimming removed 0 bases at V and 4 bases at J, with 8 bases between. CDR3 sequence (DNA): TGTGCCAGCAGTTTATCGATACTGGCAGATACGCAGTATTTT. It specifies CASSLSILADTQYF.

The chain employs TRBV4-3 and TRBJ2-7; 8 nucleotides agree with TRBD2. With 1 base clipped from V and 1 base from J, the junction kept 6 bases outside the gene matches. This CDR3 spans 16 amino acids. Germline V gene lookup returns CDR1 LGHNA and CDR2 YSLEER. CDR3 sequence: CASSQVSGTQSYEQYF. CDR3 in DNA: TGCGCCAGCAGCCAAGTTAGCGGGACTCAATCCTACGAGCAGTACTTC.

This clone was seen a few times. The CDR3 spells CASSEWFSQETQYF. CDR3 DNA: TGTGCCAGCAGTGAATGGTTCAGCCAAGAGACCCAGTACTTC. The rearrangement links TRBV6-1 to TRBJ2-5; D is unclear. V lost 2 bases to trimming and J lost 1 base, with 8 bases between them. Germline CDR1 MNHNS, CDR2 SASEGT. The CDR3 has 14 amino acids.

The chain couples TRBV28 to TRBJ2-5, with 8 nucleotides matching TRBD2. With V trimmed by 6 bases and J by 5 bases, 11 bases remained unmatched. CDR3 length equals 15 residues. Germline assignment: CDR1 MDHEN and CDR2 SYDVKM. CDR3 in DNA: TGTGCCAGCAGCCCACACCCGGGAGGGGGGGAGACCCAGTACTTC. Residues: CASSPHPGGGETQYF. The full variable domain, completed using reference TRBV28 and TRBJ2-5, is DVKVTQSSRYLVKRTGEKVFLECVQDMDHENMFWYRQDPGLGLRLIYFSYDVKMKEKGDIPEGYSVSREKKERFSLILESASTNQTSMYLCASSPHPGGGETQYFGPGTRLLVL.

The chain carries TRBV7-7 and TRBJ2-1; possible D gene TRBD2, 6 bases. CDR3 length: 16 residues. Trimming removed 1 base at V and 8 bases at J, with 18 bases between. In germline, CDR1 is SSHAT, CDR2 FNYEAQ (reference sequence). The CDR3 sequence: CASSLGLPGDLDEQFF. As DNA, the CDR3 is TGTGCCAGCAGCTTAGGGTTACCGGGGGACTTGGATGAGCAGTTCTTC.

This clone was seen only a few times. This chain links TRBV28 with TRBJ1-1; 10 nucleotides agree with TRBD1. The trim removed 5 bases at V and 0 bases at J, leaving 3 bases unmatched. This CDR3 region has 15 residues. Germline lookup yields CDR1 MDHEN and CDR2 SYDVKM. DNA of the CDR3: TGTGCCAGCAGTGGAGGGACAGGGGTGAACACTGAAGCTTTCTTT. It specifies CASSGGTGVNTEAFF. Variable domain in full (rest from reference TRBV28 and TRBJ1-1): DVKVTQSSRYLVKRTGEKVFLECVQDMDHENMFWYRQDPGLGLRLIYFSYDVKMKEKGDIPEGYSVSREKKERFSLILESASTNQTSMYLCASSGGTGVNTEAFFGQGTRLTVV.